The T cell receptor beta chain under discussion was sequenced for a study of shared clonotypes between healthy human individuals. Study-level findings and limits: Researchers sampled blood only, noting tissue repertoires likely differ.

The CDR3 loop spans 12 amino acids. The germline V gene has CDR1 SQVTM and CDR2 ANQGSEA. Trimming removed 5 bases at V and 2 bases at J, with 10 bases between. Measured with immunoSEQ multiplex PCR; TCRdb has only the in-frame clones, and not every one. This repertoire shows approximately 1,500,000 clones, around 98% found once; its top ten account for 0.4% to 0.55%. Concerning this clone itself: The target antigen is unknown.

Input material: naive CD4+ T cells sorted from blood. Subset noted: CD45RA+ positively selected. The rearrangement links TRBV29-1 to TRBJ2-7; the D is unclear. This TCR was sampled from a man in his thirties or forties in good health. The CDR3 DNA reads TGCAGCGTTTTGACTCCTACCTACGAGCAGTACTTC. Translation gives CSVLTPTYEQYF.